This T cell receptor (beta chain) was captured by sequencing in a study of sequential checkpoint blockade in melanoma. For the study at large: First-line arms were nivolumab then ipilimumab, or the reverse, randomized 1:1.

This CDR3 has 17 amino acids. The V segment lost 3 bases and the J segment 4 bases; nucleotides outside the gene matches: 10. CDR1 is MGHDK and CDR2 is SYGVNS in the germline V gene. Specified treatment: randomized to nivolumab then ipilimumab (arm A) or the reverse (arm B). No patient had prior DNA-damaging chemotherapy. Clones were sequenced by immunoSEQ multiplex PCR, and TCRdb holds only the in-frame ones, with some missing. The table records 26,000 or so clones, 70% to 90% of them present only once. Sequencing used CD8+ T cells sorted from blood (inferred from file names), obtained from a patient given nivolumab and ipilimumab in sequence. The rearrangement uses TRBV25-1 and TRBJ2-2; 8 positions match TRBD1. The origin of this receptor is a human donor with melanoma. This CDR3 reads CASSEVGRQGATGELFF. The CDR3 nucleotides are TGTGCCAGCAGTGAGGTAGGGCGCCAGGGGGCCACCGGGGAGCTGTTTTTT.